This TCR beta chain was found in a study of CD8+ T cells in alopecia areata listed by TCRdb under 2018. Turning to the overall study: Treated patients were enrolled in an open-label pilot trial of oral tofacitinib at 5 to 10 mg twice daily for moderate-to-severe alopecia areata. RNA was extracted with the PAXgene miRNA kit for fixed scalp, the miRNeasy kit for PBMCs, and the RNeasy kit for mouse skin. High-throughput TCRbeta sequencing was used to examine T cell clonal expansion in alopecia areata in both the C3H/HeJ mouse model and human patients. Patients received tofacitinib for 6 to 18 months and were then followed off drug for 6 months to check for delayed response and recurrence. Scalp clonality was compared across normal scalp (n=4), patchy alopecia areata scalp (n=8), and alopecia totalis/universalis scalp (n=8). Amplification of TCRbeta CDR3 regions was done by immunoSEQ multiplex PCR using 35 Vbeta forward primers and 13 Jbeta reverse primers. Tofacitinib-treated patients had biopsies at baseline and at 4 and 24 weeks of treatment, with a later scalp biopsy in several patients. In humans, TCRbeta sequencing was performed on scalp tissue and on sorted CD4+ and CD8+ peripheral blood T cells from healthy controls and from patients with patchy or totalis/universalis alopecia areata. General study outcomes and caveats: Unlike mouse skin, which is dominated by gammadelta T cells, normal human skin has resident alphabeta T cells that are also sequenced, and this complicates analysis of the scalp TCR repertoire. Lesional scalp, especially in alopecia totalis/universalis, showed higher clonality and more expanded CD8+ clones than normal scalp, suggesting antigenic drive. Compared with mice, TCR sequences shared between patients were less clear, possibly partly because of HLA diversity across the patient population.

Note on this clone: Its specific antigen is unknown. The sample holds no much larger clone one base away, and base qualities are not on file.

The method behind the library was the immunoSEQ multiplex PCR assay. For TCR sequencing, RNA was extracted from every sample and reverse transcribed into cDNA to serve as template. SuperScript III was used for first-strand cDNA synthesis, primed with a 2:1 mix of oligo-dT and random hexamers. A synthetic immune receptor repertoire was used to gauge amplification bias, and whatever bias remained was removed computationally. The authors' pipeline ran thus. After raw reads were preprocessed to remove errors, the CDR3 was defined following IMGT conventions as running from the conserved cysteine to phenylalanine. Clonality was computed by normalizing Shannon entropy by log2 of the number of productive unique TCRs and subtracting the result from 1. Scalp TCRbeta sequences were cross-referenced with sorted blood CD4 and CD8 repertoires so that the CD4 or CD8 identity of scalp clones could be inferred. Here the immuneACCESS table is served through TCRdb, limited to in-frame sequences with V and J called. Missing clones are a known gap in these copies; in checked studies unresolved V genes cover under half, and the rest lacks a known reason. For V, J and clone size, that table is used; D and trimming come from the DNA. Recorded for this sample are about 97,000 clones; roughly two fifths of them occurred a single time. The ten most abundant clones make up around 1.4% of the sample.

The V and J ends are trimmed by 2 bases and 2 bases, leaving 13 bases between them. The CDR3 covers 15 residues, taking in both the cysteine and the phenylalanine. Only the CDR3 part of the read is kept: 45 bases, read in frame from the first base. CDR1 and CDR2, per the germline V gene, are KGHSH and LQKENI. Lesional scalp punch biopsies and peripheral blood were obtained from alopecia areata patients. After PBMCs were isolated by density centrifugation and stained for CD3, CD4 and CD8, a FACSAria was used to sort CD4+ and CD8+ T cells. The receptor comes from a human donor with alopecia areata. Recombination joined TRBV18 with TRBJ2-7; the D gene is perhaps TRBD1, on 7 matching bases. The sample was CD4+ T cells sorted from blood. Read as DNA, the sequence is TGTGCCAGCTCACCATACACAGGGGAGGCCTACGAGCAGTACTTC. Its protein reads: CASSPYTGEAYEQYF.